The clone carrying this T cell receptor (beta chain) has a handful of counts. Its antigen is unidentified. Germline V gene sequence: CDR1 GTSNPN, CDR2 SVGIG (reference sequence). This CDR3 comprises 13 residues. Trimming removed 3 bases from V and 6 bases from J, with 12 bases in between. This entry comes from a study of beta chain features in type 1 diabetes. Broader study findings: Insertions at VDJ junctions were less frequent in type 1 diabetes patients. These patients also deleted more nucleotides at the same junctions.

The entirety of the isolated RNA underwent reverse transcription, so expressed TCRB transcripts were sequenced. The protocol was immunoSEQ multiplex PCR, while the TCRdb copy is restricted to in-frame clones and leaves out a portion. The table lists 350,000 or so clones, around a fifth of them singletons. The V and J genes are TRBV30 and TRBJ1-5, with D maybe TRBD1 (5 bases). Sequencing was performed on naive CD4+ T cells from blood. This sequence was found in a woman between 18 and 30 years old in good health. CDR3 loop: CAWSFSGGQPQHF. The CDR3 DNA reads as TGTGCCTGGAGCTTCTCCGGGGGTCAGCCCCAGCATTTT. Using reference TRBV30 and TRBJ1-5 for the parts outside the CDR3, the full variable domain is SQTIHQWPATLVQPVGSPLSLECTVEGTSNPNLYWYRQAAGRGLQLLFYSVGIGQISSEVPQNLSASRPQDRQFILSSKKLLLSDSGFYLCAWSFSGGQPQHFGDGTRLSIL.